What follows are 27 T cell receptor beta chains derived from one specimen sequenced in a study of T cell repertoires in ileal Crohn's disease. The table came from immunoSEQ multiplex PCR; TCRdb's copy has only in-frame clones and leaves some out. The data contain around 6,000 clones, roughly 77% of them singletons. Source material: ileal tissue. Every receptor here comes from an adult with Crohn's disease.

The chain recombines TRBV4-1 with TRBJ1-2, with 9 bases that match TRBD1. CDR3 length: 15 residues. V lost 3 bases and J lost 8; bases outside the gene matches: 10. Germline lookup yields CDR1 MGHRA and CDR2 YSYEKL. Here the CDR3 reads CASSHAGDRAWGYTF. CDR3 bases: TGCGCCAGCAGCCACGCGGGGGACAGGGCCTGGGGCTACACCTTC.

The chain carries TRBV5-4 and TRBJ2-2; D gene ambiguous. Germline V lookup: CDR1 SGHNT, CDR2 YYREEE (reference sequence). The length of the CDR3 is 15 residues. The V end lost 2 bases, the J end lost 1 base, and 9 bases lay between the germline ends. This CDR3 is CASSLKSVNTGELFF. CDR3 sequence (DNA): TGTGCCAGCAGCTTAAAGAGTGTGAACACCGGGGAGCTGTTTTTT.

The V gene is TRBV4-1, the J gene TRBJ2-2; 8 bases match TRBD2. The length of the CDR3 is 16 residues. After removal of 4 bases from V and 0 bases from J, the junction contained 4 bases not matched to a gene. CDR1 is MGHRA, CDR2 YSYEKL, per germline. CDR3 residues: CASSLHGGANTGELFF. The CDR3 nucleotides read TGCGCCAGCAGCCTACACGGGGGGGCGAACACCGGGGAGCTGTTTTTT.

CDR3 in DNA: TGTGCCAGCAGCTTAACGGGGGTAATGGAGACCCAGTACTTC. The encoded protein is CASSLTGVMETQYF. This chain uses TRBV11-2 with TRBJ2-5; a possible D gene is TRBD2 (6 bases). This CDR3 comprises 14 residues. Trimming stripped 2 bases from V and 5 bases from J, with 12 bases between. Germline V gene sequence: CDR1 SGHAT, CDR2 FQNNGV.

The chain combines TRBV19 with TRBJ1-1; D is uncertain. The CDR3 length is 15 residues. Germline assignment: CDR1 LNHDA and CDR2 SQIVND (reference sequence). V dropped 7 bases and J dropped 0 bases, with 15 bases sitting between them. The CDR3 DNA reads TGTGCCAGTACTACCGGGTCGGCGATGAACACTGAAGCTTTCTTT. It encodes CASTTGSAMNTEAFF.

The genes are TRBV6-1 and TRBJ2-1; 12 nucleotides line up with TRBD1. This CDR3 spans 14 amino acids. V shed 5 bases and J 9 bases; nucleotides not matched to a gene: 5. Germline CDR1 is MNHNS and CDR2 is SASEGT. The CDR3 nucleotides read TGTGCCAGCAGTTTGGGACAGGGGGCAGGTGAGCAGTTCTTC. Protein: CASSLGQGAGEQFF.

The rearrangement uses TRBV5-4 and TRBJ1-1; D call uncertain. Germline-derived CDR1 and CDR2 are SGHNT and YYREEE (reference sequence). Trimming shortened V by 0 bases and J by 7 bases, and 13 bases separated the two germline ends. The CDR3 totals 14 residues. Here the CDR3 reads CASSLAAGKVEAFF. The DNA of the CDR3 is TGTGCCAGCAGCTTGGCCGCGGGGAAGGTTGAAGCTTTCTTT.

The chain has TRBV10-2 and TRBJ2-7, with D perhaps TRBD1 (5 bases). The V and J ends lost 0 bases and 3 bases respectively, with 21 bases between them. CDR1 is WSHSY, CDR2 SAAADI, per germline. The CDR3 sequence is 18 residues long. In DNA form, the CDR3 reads TGCGCCAGCAGTGAGTCTGCCGGACACCTTAACCCAGACTACGAGCAGTACTTC. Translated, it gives CASSESAGHLNPDYEQYF.

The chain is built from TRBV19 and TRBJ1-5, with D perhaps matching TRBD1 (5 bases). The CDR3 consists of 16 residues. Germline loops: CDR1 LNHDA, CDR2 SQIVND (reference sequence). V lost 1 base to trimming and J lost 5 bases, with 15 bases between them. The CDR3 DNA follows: TGTGCCAGTAGTATAGTGGGAGGGATGGGGGATCAGCCCCAGCATTTT. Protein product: CASSIVGGMGDQPQHF.

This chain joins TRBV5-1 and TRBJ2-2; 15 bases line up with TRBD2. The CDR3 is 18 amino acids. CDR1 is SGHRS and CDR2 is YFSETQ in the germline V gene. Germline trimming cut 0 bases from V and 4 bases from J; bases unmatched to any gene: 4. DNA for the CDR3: TGCGCCAGCAGCTTGGGGACTAGCGGGAGGGTATCCACCGGGGAGCTGTTTTTT. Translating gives CASSLGTSGRVSTGELFF.

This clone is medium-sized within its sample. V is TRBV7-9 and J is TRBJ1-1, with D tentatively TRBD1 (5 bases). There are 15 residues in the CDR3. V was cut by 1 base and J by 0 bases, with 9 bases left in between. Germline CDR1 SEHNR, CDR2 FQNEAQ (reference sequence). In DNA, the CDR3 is TGTGCCAGCAGCTTAGTAACAGGCGTGAACACTGAAGCTTTCTTT. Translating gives CASSLVTGVNTEAFF.

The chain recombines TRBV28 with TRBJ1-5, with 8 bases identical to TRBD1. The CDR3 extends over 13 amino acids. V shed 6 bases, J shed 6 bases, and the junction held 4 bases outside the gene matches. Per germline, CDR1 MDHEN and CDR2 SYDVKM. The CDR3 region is CASRDREGQPQHF. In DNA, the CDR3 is TGTGCCAGCAGGGACAGGGAGGGTCAGCCCCAGCATTTT.

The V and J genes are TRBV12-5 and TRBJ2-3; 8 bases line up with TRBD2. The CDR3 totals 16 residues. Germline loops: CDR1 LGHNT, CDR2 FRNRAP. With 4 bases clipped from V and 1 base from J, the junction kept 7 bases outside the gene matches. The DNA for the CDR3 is TGTGCTAGTGGTTGGGGCGCGGGAGGCGGCACAGATACGCAGTATTTT. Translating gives CASGWGAGGGTDTQYF.

The CDR3, as DNA: TGTGCCAGCAGCATGTCTAGTGAGAGCGTCGGGGAGCTGTTTTTT. Translation gives CASSMSSESVGELFF. This chain links TRBV28 with TRBJ2-2, with no clear D. Trimming took off 6 bases at V and 7 bases at J, with 18 bases between the two ends. The V gene's germline CDR1 is MDHEN and CDR2 SYDVKM. There are 15 residues in the CDR3.

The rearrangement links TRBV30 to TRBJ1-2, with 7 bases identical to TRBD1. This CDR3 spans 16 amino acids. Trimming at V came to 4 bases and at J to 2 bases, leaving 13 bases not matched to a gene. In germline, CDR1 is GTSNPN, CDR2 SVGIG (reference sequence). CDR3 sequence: CAWNNQPTGRNYGYTF. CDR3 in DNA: TGTGCCTGGAACAATCAGCCGACAGGGCGAAACTATGGCTACACCTTC.

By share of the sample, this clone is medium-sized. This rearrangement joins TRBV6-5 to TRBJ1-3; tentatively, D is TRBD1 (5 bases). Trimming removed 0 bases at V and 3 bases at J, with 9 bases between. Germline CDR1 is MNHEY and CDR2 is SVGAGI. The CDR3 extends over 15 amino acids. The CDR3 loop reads CASSYSEGVGNTIYF. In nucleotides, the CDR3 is TGTGCCAGCAGTTACTCGGAAGGGGTTGGAAACACCATATATTTT.

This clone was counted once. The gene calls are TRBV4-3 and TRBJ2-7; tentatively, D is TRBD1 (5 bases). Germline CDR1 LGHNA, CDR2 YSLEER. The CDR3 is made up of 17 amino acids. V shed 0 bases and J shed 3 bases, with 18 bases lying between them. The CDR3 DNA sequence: TGCGCCAGCAGCCAAGATCGGGTCACAGGACCCGACTACGAGCAGTACTTC. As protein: CASSQDRVTGPDYEQYF.

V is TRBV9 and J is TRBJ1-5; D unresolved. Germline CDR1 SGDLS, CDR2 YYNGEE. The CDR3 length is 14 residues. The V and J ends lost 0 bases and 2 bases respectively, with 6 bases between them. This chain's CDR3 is CASSVVLCNQPQHF. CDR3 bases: TGTGCCAGCAGCGTAGTTCTCTGCAATCAGCCCCAGCATTTT.

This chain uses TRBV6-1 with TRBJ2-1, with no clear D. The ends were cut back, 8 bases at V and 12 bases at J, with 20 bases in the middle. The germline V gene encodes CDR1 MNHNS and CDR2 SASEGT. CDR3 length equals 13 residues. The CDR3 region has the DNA TGTGCCAGCCGTCCCCGACCGGAGAAGGTGCAGTTCTTC. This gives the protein CASRPRPEKVQFF.

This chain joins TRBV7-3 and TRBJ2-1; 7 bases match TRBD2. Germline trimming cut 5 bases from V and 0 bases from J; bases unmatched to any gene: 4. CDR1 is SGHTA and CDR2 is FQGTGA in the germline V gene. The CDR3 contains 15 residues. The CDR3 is CASSRASGSYNEQFF. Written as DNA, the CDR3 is TGTGCCAGCAGCCGAGCTAGCGGCTCCTACAATGAGCAGTTCTTC.

The CDR3 DNA is TGTGCCAGCAGCCAGGGACAGGGCAGATCCTACGAGCAGTACTTC. Its protein product is CASSQGQGRSYEQYF. The rearrangement joins TRBV11-2 to TRBJ2-7; TRBD1 agrees at 9 bases. The CDR3 sequence is 15 residues long. Per the germline V gene, CDR1 is SGHAT and CDR2 is FQNNGV. V gave up 5 bases and J gave up 1 base; unmatched junction bases: 6.

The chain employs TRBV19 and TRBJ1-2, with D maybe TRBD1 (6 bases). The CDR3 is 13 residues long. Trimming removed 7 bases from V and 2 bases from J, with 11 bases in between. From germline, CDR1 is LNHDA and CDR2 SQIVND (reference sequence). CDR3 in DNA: TGTGCCAGTAAGACCACAGGGAACTATGGCTACACCTTC. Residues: CASKTTGNYGYTF.

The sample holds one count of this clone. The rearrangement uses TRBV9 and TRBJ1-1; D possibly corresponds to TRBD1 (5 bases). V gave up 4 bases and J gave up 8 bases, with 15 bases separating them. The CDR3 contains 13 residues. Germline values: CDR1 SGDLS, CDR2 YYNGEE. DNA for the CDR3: TGTGCCAGCAGCAGAGGGATCGGGGGGGAAGCTTTCTTT. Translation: CASSRGIGGEAFF.

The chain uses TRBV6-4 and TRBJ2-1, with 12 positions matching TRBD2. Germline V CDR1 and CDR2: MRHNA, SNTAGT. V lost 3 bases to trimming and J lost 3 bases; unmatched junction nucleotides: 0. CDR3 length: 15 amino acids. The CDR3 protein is CASSETSGSYNEQFF. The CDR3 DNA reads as TGTGCCAGCAGTGAGACTAGCGGGAGCTACAATGAGCAGTTCTTC.

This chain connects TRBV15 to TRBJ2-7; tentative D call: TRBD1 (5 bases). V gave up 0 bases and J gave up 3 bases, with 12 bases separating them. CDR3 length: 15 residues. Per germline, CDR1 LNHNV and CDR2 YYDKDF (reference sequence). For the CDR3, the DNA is TGTGCCACCAGCAGAGATTATATAGACAGCTACGAGCAGTACTTC. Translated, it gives CATSRDYIDSYEQYF.

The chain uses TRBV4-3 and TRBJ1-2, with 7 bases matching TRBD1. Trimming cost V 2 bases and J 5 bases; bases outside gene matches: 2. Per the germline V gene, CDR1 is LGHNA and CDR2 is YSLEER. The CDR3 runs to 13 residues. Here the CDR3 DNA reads TGCGCCAGCAGCCAAACAGGGGTGTATGGCTACACCTTC. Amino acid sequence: CASSQTGVYGYTF.

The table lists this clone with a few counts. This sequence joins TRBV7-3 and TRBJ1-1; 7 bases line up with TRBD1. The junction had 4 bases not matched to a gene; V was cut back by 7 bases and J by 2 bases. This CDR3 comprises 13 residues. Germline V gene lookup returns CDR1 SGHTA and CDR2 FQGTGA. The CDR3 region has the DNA TGTGCCAGCATTGGGACAGCTAACACTGAAGCTTTCTTT. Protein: CASIGTANTEAFF. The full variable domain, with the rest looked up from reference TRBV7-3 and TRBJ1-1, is GAGVSQTPSNKVTEKGKYVELRCDPISGHTALYWYRQSLGQGPEFLIYFQGTGAADDSGLPNDRFFAVRPEGSVSTLKIQRTERGDSAVYLCASIGTANTEAFFGQGTRLTVV.